What follows are 26 T cell receptor beta chains derived from one specimen sequenced in a study of cytomegalovirus exposure and HLA in healthy donors. Primers: 60 Vbeta forward and 13 Jbeta reverse. Produced via immunoSEQ multiplex PCR; TCRdb's table is partial and in-frame only. This repertoire shows roughly 180,000 clones, roughly 79% found once; its top ten account for about 1.3%. The sample was PBMCs. The receptors were sampled from a man younger than 45 in good health and CMV-seronegative.

A remark on this clone: A junction end diverges from the germline sequence, so it may reflect a read error. Here the CDR3 DNA reads TGTTCCAGCAGCTTAGATCCCTCGACATCAGATACGCAGTATTTT. Its protein product is CSSSLDPSTSDTQYF. V is TRBV7-9 and J is TRBJ2-3; no reliable D call. The CDR3 consists of 15 residues. Germline CDR1 and CDR2: SEHNR and FQNEAQ (reference sequence).

CDR3 nucleotides: TGCGCCAGCAGCTTACAGAGCTCTGGGGCCAACGTCCTGACTTTC. It codes for CASSLQSSGANVLTF. This chain joins TRBV5-1 and TRBJ2-6; D is undetermined. Trimming removed 2 bases at V and 0 bases at J, with 6 bases between. The CDR3 consists of 15 residues. CDR1 and CDR2 from the germline V gene are SGHRS and YFSETQ.

This chain uses TRBV5-6 with TRBJ2-7; 13 nucleotides line up with TRBD2. Per the germline V gene, CDR1 is SGHDT and CDR2 is YYEEEE. Trimming removed 4 bases from V and 2 bases from J; junction bases left unmatched: 3. This CDR3 comprises 15 residues. CDR3 region: CASSAGLAGTYEQYF. CDR3 sequence (DNA): TGTGCCAGCAGCGCGGGACTAGCGGGGACCTACGAGCAGTACTTC. Complete variable domain (other parts from reference TRBV5-6 and TRBJ2-7): DAGVTQSPTHLIKTRGQQVTLRCSPKSGHDTVSWYQQALGQGPQFIFQYYEEEERQRGNFPDRFSGHQFPNYSSELNVNALLLGDSALYLCASSAGLAGTYEQYFGPGTRLTVT.

V is TRBV7-9 and J is TRBJ2-3; D is perhaps TRBD1 (6 bases). The CDR3 runs to 14 residues. Germline V lookup: CDR1 SEHNR, CDR2 FQNEAQ (reference sequence). Trimming cost V 1 base and J 6 bases, with 11 bases left between them. The CDR3 sequence: CASSLGQGIDTQYF. In DNA, the CDR3 is TGTGCCAGCAGCTTAGGGCAGGGGATTGATACGCAGTATTTT. The full variable domain, in which reference TRBV7-9 and TRBJ2-3 provide the parts outside the CDR3, is DTGVSQNPRHKITKRGQNVTFRCDPISEHNRLYWYRQTLGQGPEFLTYFQNEAQLEKSRLLSDRFSAERPKGSFSTLEIQRTEQGDSAMYLCASSLGQGIDTQYFGPGTRLTVL.

The genes are TRBV10-1 and TRBJ2-2; TRBD2 agrees at 8 bases. The germline gives CDR1 WNHNN, CDR2 SYGVQD (reference sequence). The ends lost 6 bases at V and 2 bases at J; junction bases unmatched: 8. This CDR3 region has 16 residues. The CDR3 spells CASSPARTSNTGELFF. The CDR3 bases are TGCGCCAGCAGCCCCGCCCGGACTAGCAACACCGGGGAGCTGTTTTTT.

The V call is TRBV5-1, the J call TRBJ1-5; D ambiguous. There are 15 residues in the CDR3. In germline, CDR1 is SGHRS, CDR2 YFSETQ. Trimming cost V 0 bases and J 0 bases, with 7 bases left between them. The CDR3 DNA reads as TGCGCCAGCAGCTTGGGGTCCGGTAGCAATCAGCCCCAGCATTTT. This sequence encodes CASSLGSGSNQPQHF.

J is TRBJ1-2 and V is TRBV27; tentative D call: TRBD1 (6 bases). With 1 base removed from V and 5 bases from J, the gap between germline ends came to 8 bases. Germline V CDR1 and CDR2: MNHEY, SMNVEV (reference sequence). The CDR3 is made up of 13 amino acids. CDR3 in amino acids: CASSLFTGYGYTF. CDR3 DNA: TGTGCCAGCAGTTTATTCACAGGGTATGGCTACACCTTC.

The rearrangement uses TRBV2 and TRBJ1-6; TRBD1 is a possible D gene (6 bases). Germline V gives CDR1 SNHLY, CDR2 FYNNEI. V gave up 10 bases and J gave up 4 bases, with 23 bases separating them. This CDR3 spans 17 amino acids. CDR3 residues: CATTTRSTGTYNSPLHF. DNA for the CDR3: TGTGCCACCACAACTAGGAGTACAGGGACGTATAATTCACCCCTCCACTTT.

The rearrangement uses TRBV4-1 and TRBJ2-7; D is perhaps TRBD2 (5 bases). V was clipped by 7 bases and J by 6 bases, with 16 bases between them. The CDR3 runs to 13 residues. Germline assignment: CDR1 MGHRA and CDR2 YSYEKL. Here the CDR3 reads CASNDLLSGEQYF. The CDR3 bases are TGCGCCAGCAACGACCTTCTAAGCGGCGAGCAGTACTTC.

This chain connects TRBV7-3 to TRBJ2-3, with 11 nucleotides matching TRBD2. The CDR3 runs 15 residues. Germline assignment: CDR1 SGHTA and CDR2 FQGTGA. The trim removed 3 bases at V and 3 bases at J, leaving 2 bases unmatched. The CDR3 is CASSFSGGATDTQYF. DNA of the CDR3: TGTGCCAGCAGCTTTAGCGGGGGGGCTACAGATACGCAGTATTTT. Based on the CDR3 plus reference TRBV7-3 and TRBJ2-3, the full variable domain is GAGVSQTPSNKVTEKGKYVELRCDPISGHTALYWYRQSLGQGPEFLIYFQGTGAADDSGLPNDRFFAVRPEGSVSTLKIQRTERGDSAVYLCASSFSGGATDTQYFGPGTRLTVL.

This clone was recorded a few times. V usage is TRBV4-1 and J usage is TRBJ1-5; D might be TRBD1 (5 bases). The CDR3 totals 15 residues. Germline V gene lookup returns CDR1 MGHRA and CDR2 YSYEKL. The ends were cut back, 0 bases at V and 5 bases at J, with 11 bases in the middle. DNA for the CDR3: TGCGCCAGCAGCCAAGATTCGGGGGTAGATCAGCCCCAGCATTTT. Residues: CASSQDSGVDQPQHF.

The chain is built from TRBV6-5 and TRBJ1-2; possible D gene TRBD1, 5 bases. Germline V CDR1 and CDR2: MNHEY, SVGAGI. The CDR3 contains 14 residues. The germline V and J ends were trimmed by 6 bases and 4 bases, with 15 bases remaining between them. The CDR3 nucleotides are TGTGCCAGCAGAGTAGGGGAATCTCGCTATGGCTACACCTTC. Amino acid sequence: CASRVGESRYGYTF.

The J gene is TRBJ2-5, the V gene TRBV27; unclear D gene. The V gene lost 5 bases and the J gene lost 2 bases, with 9 bases spanning the gap. Germline V gene data show CDR1 as MNHEY and CDR2 as SMNVEV (reference sequence). The CDR3 extends over 13 amino acids. Here the CDR3 reads CASSPALQETQYF. CDR3 coding DNA: TGTGCCAGCAGTCCCGCCCTACAAGAGACCCAGTACTTC.

The chain has TRBV7-9 and TRBJ1-6; unclear D gene. The CDR3 runs 12 residues. The V and J ends lost 5 bases and 6 bases respectively, with 5 bases between them. The V gene's germline CDR1 is SEHNR and CDR2 FQNEAQ (reference sequence). This chain's CDR3 is CASSASNSPLHF. The CDR3 DNA follows: TGTGCCAGCAGCGCGAGTAATTCACCCCTCCACTTT.

This clone was found a few times. J is TRBJ2-3 and V is TRBV11-2, with D hard to call. V lost 0 bases and J 3 bases, leaving 10 bases between the germline ends. The germline CDR1 and CDR2 sequences are SGHAT and FQNNGV. This CDR3 is built from 15 residues. The CDR3 protein is CASSLDLARTDTQYF. Here the CDR3 DNA reads TGTGCCAGCAGCTTAGATCTGGCCAGGACAGATACGCAGTATTTT.

The chain combines TRBV19 with TRBJ2-1, with D uncertain. CDR1 is LNHDA, CDR2 SQIVND, per germline (reference sequence). Trimming took off 0 bases at V and 0 bases at J, with 18 bases between the two ends. The CDR3 length is 19 residues. This CDR3 reads CASSIDGSPTNPSYNEQFF. The CDR3 DNA sequence: TGTGCCAGTAGTATAGATGGTAGCCCCACTAATCCCTCCTACAATGAGCAGTTCTTC.

In its sample, this clone was seen a few times. The gene calls are TRBV4-3 and TRBJ2-2; possibly TRBD1 for D (5 bases). This CDR3 comprises 11 residues. Germline values: CDR1 LGHNA, CDR2 YSLEER. Deletions cut 8 bases from V and 9 bases from J, with 10 bases between. The CDR3 protein is CASCKGWELFF. CDR3 nucleotide sequence: TGCGCCAGCTGCAAGGGGTGGGAGCTGTTTTTT.

The genes are TRBV25-1 and TRBJ2-2, with D unresolved. The CDR3 runs 18 residues. The germline CDR1 and CDR2 sequences are MGHDK and SYGVNS. V shed 3 bases and J shed 2 bases, with 19 bases lying between them. CDR3 in DNA: TGTGCCAGCAGTGACCAGAGACACACTGCCTCCAACACCGGGGAGCTGTTTTTT. Its protein is CASSDQRHTASNTGELFF.

This sequence joins TRBV11-3 and TRBJ2-7; the D gene is possibly TRBD2 (5 bases). The CDR3 consists of 15 residues. Per the germline V gene, CDR1 is SGHNT and CDR2 is YENEEA. V lost 0 bases and J lost 0, with 9 bases in between. In DNA, the CDR3 is TGTGCCAGCAGCTTAGACGGGGAGCACTCCTACGAGCAGTACTTC. As protein: CASSLDGEHSYEQYF.

This rearrangement joins TRBV30 to TRBJ1-4, with a weak D call TRBD1 (5 bases). V was trimmed by 1 base and J by 9 bases, leaving 18 bases between them. The CDR3 runs to 15 residues. The germline V gene has CDR1 GTSNPN and CDR2 SVGIG (reference sequence). The CDR3 sequence: CAWSASGLELKKLFF. For the CDR3, the DNA is TGTGCCTGGAGTGCTTCAGGGCTGGAGCTGAAAAAACTGTTTTTT.

In nucleotides, the CDR3 is TGCAGCGCCGTGGGGCAAAACTCCTACAATGAGCAGTTCTTC. It is translated as CSAVGQNSYNEQFF. V gene TRBV29-1 combines with J gene TRBJ2-1; D might be TRBD1 (5 bases). V dropped 7 bases and J dropped 0 bases, with 13 bases sitting between them. In germline, CDR1 is SQVTM, CDR2 ANQGSEA. This CDR3 is built from 14 residues.

The CDR3: CASSPGGGGYEQYF. The CDR3 DNA reads as TGTGCCAGCAGCCCCGGGGGAGGGGGCTACGAGCAGTACTTC. The chain has TRBV9 and TRBJ2-7; perhaps TRBD2 as D (7 bases). The CDR3 sequence is 14 residues long. Germline CDR1 is SGDLS and CDR2 is YYNGEE. Trimming shortened V by 4 bases and J by 3 bases, and 14 bases separated the two germline ends. Full variable domain (rest looked up from reference TRBV9 and TRBJ2-7): DSGVTQTPKHLITATGQRVTLRCSPRSGDLSVYWYQQSLDQGLQFLIQYYNGEERAKGNILERFSAQQFPDLHSELNLSSLELGDSALYFCASSPGGGGYEQYFGPGTRLTVT.

V is TRBV6-6 and J is TRBJ1-4, with D possibly TRBD1 on 6 matching bases. From germline, CDR1 is MNHNY and CDR2 SVGAGI (reference sequence). The CDR3 is 16 amino acids. The germline V and J ends were trimmed by 4 bases and 4 bases, with 16 bases remaining between them. CDR3 region: CASSSLGSDSNEKLFF. The CDR3 DNA reads as TGTGCCAGCAGTTCCCTGGGCTCGGACAGTAATGAAAAACTGTTTTTT.

The gene calls are TRBV5-1 and TRBJ2-3; 9 positions match TRBD1. Unmatched junction bases numbered 4, after V lost 5 bases and J lost 0 bases. The CDR3 is made up of 15 amino acids. Germline V gene sequence: CDR1 SGHRS, CDR2 YFSETQ. CDR3 region: CASRVGQGSTDTQYF. The CDR3 nucleotides are TGCGCCAGCAGGGTAGGACAGGGGAGCACAGATACGCAGTATTTT.

V and J are TRBV28 and TRBJ1-1; 11 nucleotides line up with TRBD1. V gave up 4 bases and J gave up 6 bases; unmatched junction bases: 13. CDR1 and CDR2 from the germline V gene are MDHEN and SYDVKM. The CDR3 runs to 17 residues. Written as DNA, the CDR3 is TGTGCCAGCAGTTCCCTAGGACAGGGGGCGACGTATGCTGAAGCTTTCTTT. This translates into CASSSLGQGATYAEAFF.

The chain joins TRBV19 to TRBJ2-3, with TRBD2 matching over 13 bases. The CDR3 runs to 16 residues. The V gene end was trimmed by 8 bases and the J gene end by 4 bases; junction bases not matched to a gene: 9. Germline V gene lookup returns CDR1 LNHDA and CDR2 SQIVND (reference sequence). Written as DNA, the CDR3 is TGTGCCAGTGGATGGACTAGCGGGAGTGGCGCAGATACGCAGTATTTT. This translates into CASGWTSGSGADTQYF.